Below are 20 T cell receptor beta chains sequenced from a single sample in a study of blood T cells in healthy people across ages. Next came a second PCR, run for roughly 7 to 12 cycles, which used a sample-barcoded 5' primer along with a J-beta primer mix. TCRdb re-called the 5' RACE reads with MiXCR, one entry per CDR3 protein. The table lists hundreds of thousands of distinct CDR3 sequences, around 54% of them singletons. The specimen was blood. The receptors derive from a man aged 55 to 70 in good health.

This rearrangement joins TRBV27 to TRBJ2-5, with D maybe TRBD2 (7 bases). Germline CDR1 MNHEY, CDR2 SMNVEV (reference sequence). V lost 2 bases to trimming and J lost 5 bases, with 15 bases between them. The CDR3 totals 15 residues. CDR3 sequence: CASSLGGGLRETQYF. CDR3 sequence (DNA): TGTGCCAGCAGTTTAGGCGGGGGCCTCAGGGAGACCCAGTACTTC.

The chain uses TRBV6-1 and TRBJ2-5, with 11 nucleotides matching TRBD2. The CDR3 contains 15 residues. The junction had 6 bases not matched to a gene; V was cut back by 2 bases and J by 7 bases. The germline V gene has CDR1 MNHNS and CDR2 SASEGT. DNA of the CDR3: TGTGCCAGCAGTGAATTGCCGACTAGCGGGGCGACCCAGTACTTC. It codes for CASSELPTSGATQYF.

The chain couples TRBV25-1 to TRBJ1-2; a weak D match, TRBD1 (6 bases). The CDR3 length is 14 residues. The germline V and J ends were trimmed by 4 bases and 4 bases, with 13 bases remaining between them. From germline, CDR1 is MGHDK and CDR2 SYGVNS. Here the CDR3 DNA reads TGTGCCAGCAGTGTGTGGGGGCTCGGCTATGGCTACACCTTC. It encodes CASSVWGLGYGYTF.

The chain uses TRBV28 and TRBJ1-4; possibly TRBD1 for D (6 bases). Germline V gene data show CDR1 as MDHEN and CDR2 as SYDVKM. Trimming left V 11 bases short and J 8 bases short, with 18 bases between. This CDR3 has 13 residues. The DNA of the CDR3 is TGTGCCGCCGGAGCGGGGGCAGAGGAAAAACTGTTTTTT. This sequence encodes CAAGAGAEEKLFF.

This rearrangement joins TRBV5-1 to TRBJ2-5; D possibly corresponds to TRBD2 (5 bases). The ends were cut back, 3 bases at V and 5 bases at J, with 20 bases in the middle. This CDR3 is 16 amino acids long. Germline CDR1 SGHRS, CDR2 YFSETQ. The DNA for the CDR3 is TGCGCCAGCAGCTGGGGTCTAGCTCATAGGAGGGAGACCCAGTACTTC. It translates to CASSWGLAHRRETQYF. The full variable domain, in which reference TRBV5-1 and TRBJ2-5 provide the parts outside the CDR3, is KAGVTQTPRYLIKTRGQQVTLSCSPISGHRSVSWYQQTPGQGLQFLFEYFSETQRNKGNFPGRFSGRQFSNSRSEMNVSTLELGDSALYLCASSWGLAHRRETQYFGPGTRLLVL.

CDR3: CATSREGKGSSYNEQFF. The CDR3 DNA follows: TGTGCCACCAGCAGAGAAGGGAAGGGATCCTCCTACAATGAGCAGTTCTTC. The chain employs TRBV15 and TRBJ2-1, with D unclear. Trimming pared 0 bases from V and 0 bases from J, leaving 12 bases between. CDR3 size: 17 residues. Germline V gives CDR1 LNHNV, CDR2 YYDKDF (reference sequence).

This clonotype was picked up one time. V is TRBV6-6 and J is TRBJ2-5; D may be TRBD1 or TRBD2 (5 bases each). CDR1 and CDR2 from the germline V gene are MNHNY and SVGAGI (reference sequence). The CDR3 has 15 amino acids. With 2 bases removed from V and 4 bases from J, the gap between germline ends came to 14 bases. In nucleotides, the CDR3 is TGTGCCAGCAGTTACGGGGGAGAACGGGGAGAGACCCAGTACTTC. Translation: CASSYGGERGETQYF.

V is TRBV6-4 and J is TRBJ1-1; D not resolved. Germline CDR1 MRHNA, CDR2 SNTAGT. The CDR3 sequence is 13 residues long. The V and J ends lost 6 bases and 4 bases respectively, with 12 bases between them. CDR3 region: CASRIDGRTEAFF. Here the CDR3 DNA reads TGTGCCAGCAGAATCGACGGTCGCACTGAAGCTTTCTTT.

This clonotype showed up just a few times. The chain recombines TRBV25-1 with TRBJ2-1; D may be TRBD1 (6 bases). The ends were cut back, 2 bases at V and 9 bases at J, with 11 bases in the middle. CDR1 MGHDK and CDR2 SYGVNS come from the germline V gene. The CDR3 consists of 13 residues. The DNA of the CDR3 is TGTGCCAGCAGTGAACCCGCAGGGGCTGAGCAGTTCTTC. It specifies CASSEPAGAEQFF.

Details on this clonotype: At one end the junction does not follow the germline gene, possibly because of a read error. V and J are TRBV5-1 and TRBJ2-6; D possibly corresponds to TRBD1 (6 bases). CDR3 length: 16 amino acids. Germline CDR1 reads SGHRS; CDR2 reads YFSETQ. CDR3 sequence reads: CASSFSGVAGANVLTF. As DNA, the CDR3 is TGCGCCAGTAGCTTTTCAGGGGTCGCTGGGGCCAACGTCCTGACTTTC.

The chain couples TRBV28 to TRBJ2-6; no reliable D call. Looked up from germline, CDR1 is MDHEN and CDR2 is SYDVKM. CDR3 length: 19 amino acids. The V end was cut by 0 bases, the J end by 0 bases, with 15 bases between. The CDR3 is CASSLWGYSAHSGANVLTF. Written as DNA, the CDR3 is TGTGCCAGCAGTTTATGGGGGTACAGTGCGCACTCTGGGGCCAACGTCCTGACTTTC.

Of note for this clonotype: A junction boundary mismatches the germline segment, possibly from a read error. The genes are TRBV7-8 and TRBJ2-7; D is unclear. The CDR3 is 16 residues long. Germline lookup yields CDR1 SGHVS and CDR2 FQNEAQ. The CDR3 loop reads CVSSLAAGARTYEQYF. Here the CDR3 DNA reads TGTGTCAGCAGCTTAGCAGCAGGAGCGAGGACCTACGAGCAGTACTTC.

This clonotype was observed a handful of times. V gene TRBV9 combines with J gene TRBJ2-7; D is possibly TRBD2 (5 bases). CDR3 size: 14 residues. From germline, CDR1 is SGDLS and CDR2 YYNGEE. Trimming removed 0 bases at V and 1 base at J, with 8 bases between. The CDR3 nucleotides are TGTGCCAGCAGCGTAGACCGGGGTTCCTACGAGCAGTACTTC. Translating gives CASSVDRGSYEQYF.

This chain joins TRBV7-2 and TRBJ1-1; weak D call: TRBD1 (6 bases). Germline V gene sequence: CDR1 SGHTA, CDR2 FQGNSA. Trimming shortened V by 6 bases and J by 0 bases, and 14 bases separated the two germline ends. This CDR3 is 15 amino acids long. CDR3 in amino acids: CASRTTGTLNTEAFF. The CDR3 DNA reads TGTGCCAGCAGGACGACCGGGACACTGAACACTGAAGCTTTCTTT.

This clonotype has only one observation. In DNA form, the CDR3 reads TGTGCCAGCAGTGATTGGCAGGGAACAGATACGCAGTATTTT. This encodes CASSDWQGTDTQYF. The V and J genes are TRBV25-1 and TRBJ2-3, with D maybe TRBD1 (5 bases). The CDR3 consists of 14 residues. The germline V gene encodes CDR1 MGHDK and CDR2 SYGVNS. V was clipped by 3 bases and J by 3 bases, with 10 bases between them.

This chain joins TRBV10-1 and TRBJ1-2; D is perhaps TRBD1 (6 bases). The CDR3 consists of 14 residues. CDR1 and CDR2 (germline): WNHNN, SYGVQD (reference sequence). Trimming took 4 bases from V and 6 from J, leaving 15 bases between them. The CDR3 region is CASSVATGWHGYTF. As DNA, the CDR3 is TGCGCCAGCAGTGTGGCGACAGGCTGGCATGGCTACACCTTC.

This clonotype has just a few counts. This chain links TRBV28 with TRBJ2-5, with TRBD1 matching over 10 bases. J was trimmed by 11 bases and V by 1 base; bases with no gene match: 13. This CDR3 is built from 16 residues. The germline V gene has CDR1 MDHEN and CDR2 SYDVKM. CDR3 protein: CASSLLTGGIMNEQYF. CDR3 nucleotide sequence: TGTGCCAGCAGTTTATTGACAGGGGGCATTATGAATGAGCAGTACTTC.

The chain joins TRBV20-1 to TRBJ2-1, with 10 nucleotides matching TRBD2. Germline CDR1 reads DFQATT; CDR2 reads SNEGSKA (reference sequence). The V segment lost 5 bases and the J segment 4 bases; nucleotides outside the gene matches: 14. CDR3 size: 17 residues. CDR3 coding DNA: TGCAGTGCTGTCGGGACTAGCGACCCCTCGGGGTACAATGAGCAGTTCTTC. Translating gives CSAVGTSDPSGYNEQFF.

The chain recombines TRBV3-1 with TRBJ2-4; 14 bases match TRBD2. The CDR3 is made up of 16 amino acids. Trimming at V came to 4 bases and at J to 8 bases, leaving 7 bases not matched to a gene. Germline V gene lookup returns CDR1 LGHDT and CDR2 YNNKEL (reference sequence). CDR3 nucleotide sequence: TGTGCCAGCAGCCTAGGACTAGCGGGGGGCGTGGACATTCAGTACTTC. Its translation is CASSLGLAGGVDIQYF.

This chain joins TRBV3-1 and TRBJ2-1; 8 bases align to TRBD1. This CDR3 is 15 amino acids long. From germline, CDR1 is LGHDT and CDR2 YNNKEL (reference sequence). Germline trimming cut 4 bases from V and 2 bases from J; bases unmatched to any gene: 4. The CDR3 nucleotides are TGTGCCAGCAGCCCAGAGGACAGGGCCTACAATGAGCAGTTCTTC. It codes for CASSPEDRAYNEQFF.